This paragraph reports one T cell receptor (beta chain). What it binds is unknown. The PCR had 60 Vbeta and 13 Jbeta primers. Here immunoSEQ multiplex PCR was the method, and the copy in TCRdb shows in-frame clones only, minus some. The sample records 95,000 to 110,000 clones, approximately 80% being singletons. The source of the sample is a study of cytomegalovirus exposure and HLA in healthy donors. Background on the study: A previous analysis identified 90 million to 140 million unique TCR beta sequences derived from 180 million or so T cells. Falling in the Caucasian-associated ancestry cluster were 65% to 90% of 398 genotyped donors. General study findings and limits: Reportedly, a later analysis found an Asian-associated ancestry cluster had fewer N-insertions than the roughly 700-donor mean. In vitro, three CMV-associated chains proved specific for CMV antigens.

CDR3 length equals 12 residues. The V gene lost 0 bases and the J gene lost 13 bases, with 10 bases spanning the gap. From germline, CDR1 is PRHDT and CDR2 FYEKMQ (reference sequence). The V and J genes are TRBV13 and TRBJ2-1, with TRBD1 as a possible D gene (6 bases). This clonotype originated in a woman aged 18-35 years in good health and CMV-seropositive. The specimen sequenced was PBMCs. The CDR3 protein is CASSLGQGIQFF. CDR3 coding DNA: TGTGCCAGCAGCTTAGGTCAGGGGATCCAGTTCTTC.